This T cell receptor (beta chain) was sequenced in a study of CD8 T cells in ankylosing spondylitis. TCRdb analysed the 5' RACE reads with MiXCR anew, one entry per CDR3 protein. The sample includes 250,000 to 300,000 distinct CDR3 sequences, 18% seen only once; the top ten take around 33%. This clonotype was found a few times. Trimming cost V 4 bases and J 0 bases; bases outside gene matches: 12. CDR3 length: 19 residues. Germline CDR1 is DFQATT and CDR2 is SNEGSKA (reference sequence). The chain has TRBV20-1 and TRBJ2-5; 15 bases map to TRBD2. The receptor's source is a male donor with ankylosing spondylitis or in good health (not recorded which). Material for sequencing was blood, either unsorted or a sorted T cell fraction (not recorded which). DNA of the CDR3: TGCAGTGCTACCCAGGGGGGACTAGCGGGAGGATCGTACCAAGAGACCCAGTACTTC. Amino acid sequence: CSATQGGLAGGSYQETQYF.